This T cell receptor beta chain was sequenced during a study of T cells in Graves' hyperthyroidism and ophthalmopathy. This clonotype was observed many times. The CDR3 covers 12 residues. Trimming left V 7 bases short and J 7 bases short, with 11 bases between. Regions amplified from RNA transcripts were the TCR beta CDR3 regions. First-round RT-PCR targeting the TCR CDR3 was performed with the HTBI primer set. TCRdb ran MiXCR on the multiplex PCR reads and lists one entry per CDR3 protein. The repertoire has approximately 330,000 distinct CDR3 sequences, around 13% of them found once; the top ten carry 34%.

This TCR was sampled from a woman aged 40 to 49 with Graves' ophthalmopathy. V usage is TRBV12-3 or TRBV12-4 and J usage is TRBJ2-1, with D possibly called TRBD1 or TRBD2 (5 bases each). The sequenced sample was blood. Written as DNA, the CDR3 is TGTGCCAGCAATGGGGGACGTAATGAGCAGTTCTTC. Amino acid sequence: CASNGGRNEQFF.